This T cell receptor (beta chain) stems from a study of shared clonotypes between healthy human individuals. The repertoire was sequenced with immunoSEQ multiplex PCR; TCRdb's copy has only in-frame clones and lacks some. The sample yields around 640,000 clones, roughly 95% seen once. CD45RO-negative CD8 cells positively selected for CCR7 made up the naive population, which excluded terminally differentiated effector memory CD45RA+ cells. Sequenced material: naive CD8+ T cells sorted from blood. This receptor was taken from a woman aged 25 to 39 in good health.

The CDR3: CASSFLRQGHTEAFF. In nucleotides, the CDR3 is TGTGCCAGCAGTTTCCTCCGACAGGGCCACACTGAAGCTTTCTTT. This chain uses TRBV28 with TRBJ1-1, with 7 nucleotides matching TRBD1. CDR1 and CDR2 (germline): MDHEN, SYDVKM. With 3 bases clipped from V and 3 bases from J, the junction kept 7 bases outside the gene matches. The CDR3 runs 15 residues.